This T cell receptor beta chain was found in a study of identical twins (TCRdb year 2016). Broadly, across the study: TCR alpha and beta repertoires from monozygotic twins, unrelated adults of various ages and cord blood were deep-sequenced to test whether fetal clonotypes persist. To rule out contamination, the twin experiments were replicated at different times with different library preparation protocols. On the study overall, not on this receptor specifically: Compared with coincidental sharing between unrelated individuals, out-of-frame TCR alpha sequences shared between twins had an excess of sequences with low generation probability. Because the same donors could not be followed over many years, conclusions were based on cross-sectional statistical analysis. Out-of-frame TCR alpha sharing in monozygotic twins was systematically underestimated by recombination models, whereas sharing between unrelated individuals was in agreement with the recombination models. Fewer insertions were carried by abundant cord blood beta clonotypes; a weaker similar trend was observed in young adult naive repertoires, while no such trend was observed in memory repertoires. A weaker excess of twin sharing was found in beta out-of-frame sequences because the signal-to-noise ratio was lowered by fewer shared sequences. Zero-insertion analyses could be partly confounded by invariant T cells such as MAIT and iNKT, although diverse VJ usage argued against such confounding for most clonotypes.

The method behind the library was 5' RACE. The sample was run on an Illumina HiSeq 2000. A universal primer binding site was introduced by template switching, and a unique molecular identifier was present in the final cDNA, enabling accurate counting of TCR cDNA molecules. Specific primers in the conserved constant-segment region were used to synthesize first-strand cDNA for TCR alpha and beta chains. To control for contamination, every cDNA library carried two barcodes: a SMART-Mk sample barcode plus Illumina barcodes. TruSeq adapter sequences, together with Illumina sample barcodes, were added in two successive PCR steps. The Illumina HiSeq platform was used with custom primers to sequence TCR alpha and beta cDNA libraries. The paper's processing steps were these. Unique molecular identifiers were extracted from raw reads with MiGEC, and CDR3 positions were determined with MiXCR. Recombination models were inferred per individual with the repgenHMM and IGoR tools using an EM algorithm. The analysis of shared clonotypes was done with the tcR package in R, with sharing normalized by the product of cloneset sizes. Out-of-frame nonproductive sequences were analyzed to study raw recombination free of thymic and clonal selection effects. The raw public reads went through TCRdb reprocessing: fastp at Q25, MiXCR clone calling, in-frame beta chains kept. Rows are unified per CDR3 protein, each entry keeping the most common DNA and genes. These V and J calls are TCRdb output, not the study's own analysis. In all, the sample holds 350,000 or so distinct CDR3 sequences, and about 12% of those were seen once. The ten biggest clones cover 7.2% of the sample.

Every donor in the study was a healthy Caucasian. Three pairs of female monozygotic twins, all aged roughly 18 to 29 years, were included in the twin cohort. CD4+ and CD8+ T cell populations were isolated with positive isolation kits from Invitrogen. The germline V end is reduced by 1 base and the J end by 6 bases; junction bases left unmatched: 9. The germline V gene encodes CDR1 LGHDT and CDR2 YNNKEL (reference sequence). From its cysteine to its phenylalanine, the CDR3 spans 17 amino acids. The CDR3 DNA has 51 bases and is translated from base 1. This clonotype was seen only a few times. Its antigen is still unknown. Base qualities are not at hand, and no much larger clone is one base apart. The same data also contributed to another study, on yellow fever vaccine responses in identical twins. The second study's paper adds: The T cell response to vaccination in identical twins was reported by the authors to appear partly convergent and partly personalized. In identical twins, the study followed T cell clones that responded to the vaccine with precision.

The sequence was collected from a woman under 30 in good health. The sample was CD8+ T cells sorted from blood. The chain joins TRBV3-1 to TRBJ2-1, with 10 central nucleotides matching TRBD2. The bases read TGTGCCAGCAGCCAAGGAGCCCCCACTAGCGGGGTCAATGAGCAGTTCTTC. Its protein is CASSQGAPTSGVNEQFF.